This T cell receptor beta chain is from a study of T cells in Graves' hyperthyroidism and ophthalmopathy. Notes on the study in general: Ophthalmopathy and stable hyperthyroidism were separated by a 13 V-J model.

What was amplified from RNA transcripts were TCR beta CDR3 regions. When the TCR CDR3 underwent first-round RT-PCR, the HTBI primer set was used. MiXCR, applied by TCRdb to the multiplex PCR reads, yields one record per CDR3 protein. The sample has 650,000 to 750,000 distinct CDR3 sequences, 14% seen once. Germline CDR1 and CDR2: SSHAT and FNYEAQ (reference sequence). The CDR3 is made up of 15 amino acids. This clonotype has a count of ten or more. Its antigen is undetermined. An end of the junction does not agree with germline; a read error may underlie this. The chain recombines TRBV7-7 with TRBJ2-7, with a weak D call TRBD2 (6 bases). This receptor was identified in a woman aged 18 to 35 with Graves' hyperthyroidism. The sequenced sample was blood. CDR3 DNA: TGTGCTAGCAGCCTTTCCTGGGACTCGAACTACGAGCAGTACTTC. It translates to CASSLSWDSNYEQYF.